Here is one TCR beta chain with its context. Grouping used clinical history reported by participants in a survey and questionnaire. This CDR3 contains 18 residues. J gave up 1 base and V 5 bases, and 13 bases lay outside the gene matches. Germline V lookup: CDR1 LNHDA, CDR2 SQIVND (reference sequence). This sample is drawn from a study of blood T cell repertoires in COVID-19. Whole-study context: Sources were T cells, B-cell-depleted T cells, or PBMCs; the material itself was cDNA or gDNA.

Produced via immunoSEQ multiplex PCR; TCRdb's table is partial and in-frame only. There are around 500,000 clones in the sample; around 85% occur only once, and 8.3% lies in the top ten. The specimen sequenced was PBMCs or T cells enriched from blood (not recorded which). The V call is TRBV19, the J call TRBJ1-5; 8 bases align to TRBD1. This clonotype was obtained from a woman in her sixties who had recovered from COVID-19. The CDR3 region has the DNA TGTGCCAGTAGTGCCGATCCGAAGAGACAGGGGAGCAATCAGCCCCAGCATTTT. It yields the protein CASSADPKRQGSNQPQHF.